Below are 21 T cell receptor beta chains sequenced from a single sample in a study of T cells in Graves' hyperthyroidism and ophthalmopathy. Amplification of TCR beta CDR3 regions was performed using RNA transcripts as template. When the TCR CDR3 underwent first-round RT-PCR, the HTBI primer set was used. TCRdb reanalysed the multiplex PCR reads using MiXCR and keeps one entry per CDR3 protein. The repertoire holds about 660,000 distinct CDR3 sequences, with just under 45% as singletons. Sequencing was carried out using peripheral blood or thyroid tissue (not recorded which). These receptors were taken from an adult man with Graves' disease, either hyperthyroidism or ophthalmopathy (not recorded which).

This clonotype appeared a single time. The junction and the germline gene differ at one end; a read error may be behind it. The DNA for the CDR3 is TGTGCCAGCAGCGCGACAGTTAACACTGAAGCTTACTTT. This codes for CASSATVNTEAYF. The V and J genes are TRBV11-2 and TRBJ1-1; D might be TRBD1 (5 bases). This CDR3 is 13 amino acids long. Germline CDR1 and CDR2: SGHAT and FQNNGV.

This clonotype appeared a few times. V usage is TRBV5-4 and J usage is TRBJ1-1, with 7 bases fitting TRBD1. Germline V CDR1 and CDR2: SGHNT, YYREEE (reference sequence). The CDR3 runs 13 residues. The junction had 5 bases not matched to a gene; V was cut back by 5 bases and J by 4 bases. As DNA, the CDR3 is TGTGCCAGCAGACGGGGACAGACCACTGAAGCTTTCTTT. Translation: CASRRGQTTEAFF.

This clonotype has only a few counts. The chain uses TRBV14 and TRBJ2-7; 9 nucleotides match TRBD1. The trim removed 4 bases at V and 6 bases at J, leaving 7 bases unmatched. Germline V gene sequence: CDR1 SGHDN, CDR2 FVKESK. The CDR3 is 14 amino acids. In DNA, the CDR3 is TGTGCCAGCAGCCGTAAAGGACAGGGGCGCGAGCAGTACTTC. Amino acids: CASSRKGQGREQYF.

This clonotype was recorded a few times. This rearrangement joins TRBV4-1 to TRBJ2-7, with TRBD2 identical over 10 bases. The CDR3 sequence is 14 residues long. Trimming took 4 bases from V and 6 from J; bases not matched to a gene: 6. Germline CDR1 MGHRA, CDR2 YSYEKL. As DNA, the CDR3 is TGCGCCAGCAGCCGCGGGCTAGCGGGAGTCGAGCAGTACTTC. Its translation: CASSRGLAGVEQYF.

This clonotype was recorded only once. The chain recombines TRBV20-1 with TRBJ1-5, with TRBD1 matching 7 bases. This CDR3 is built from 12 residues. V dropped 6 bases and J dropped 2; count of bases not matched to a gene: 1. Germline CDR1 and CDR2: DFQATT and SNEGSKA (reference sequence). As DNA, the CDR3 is TGCAGTGCAGGGGGCCGCAATCAGCCCCAGCATTTT. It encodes CSAGGRNQPQHF.

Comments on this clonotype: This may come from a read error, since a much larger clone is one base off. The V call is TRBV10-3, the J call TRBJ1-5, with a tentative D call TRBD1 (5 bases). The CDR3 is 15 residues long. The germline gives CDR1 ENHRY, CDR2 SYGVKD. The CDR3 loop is CASSELGGNNQPQHF. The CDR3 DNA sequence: TGTGCCAGCAGTGAACTTGGGGGGAACAATCAGCCCCAGCATTTT.

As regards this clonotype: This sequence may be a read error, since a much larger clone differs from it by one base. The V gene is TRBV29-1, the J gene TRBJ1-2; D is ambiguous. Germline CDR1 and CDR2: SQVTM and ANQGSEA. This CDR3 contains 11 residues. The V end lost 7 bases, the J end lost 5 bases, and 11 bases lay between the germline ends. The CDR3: CSAIAAYGYTF. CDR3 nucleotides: TGCAGCGCCATCGCGGCTTATGGCTACACCTTC.

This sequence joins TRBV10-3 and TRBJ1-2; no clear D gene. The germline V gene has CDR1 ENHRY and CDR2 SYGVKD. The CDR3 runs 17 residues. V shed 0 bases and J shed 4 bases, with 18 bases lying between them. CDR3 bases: TGTGCCATCAGTGAGTCTCTTGAAGGAAGTGGAACCTATGGCTACACCTTC. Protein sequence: CAISESLEGSGTYGYTF.

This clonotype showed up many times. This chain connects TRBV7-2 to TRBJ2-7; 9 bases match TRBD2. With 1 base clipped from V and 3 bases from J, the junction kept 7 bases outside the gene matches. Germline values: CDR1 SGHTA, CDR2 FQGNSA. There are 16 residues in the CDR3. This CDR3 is CASSLGGLAGYYEQYF. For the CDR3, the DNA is TGTGCCAGCAGCTTAGGAGGGCTAGCGGGATACTACGAGCAGTACTTC.

The CDR3 loop is CASSGLGNNQPQHF. CDR3 coding DNA: TGTGCCAGCAGTGGACTAGGGAATAATCAGCCCCAGCATTTT. The chain joins TRBV2 to TRBJ1-5; D unresolved. The CDR3 covers 14 residues. V lost 4 bases to trimming and J lost 4 bases, with 11 bases between them. The V gene's germline CDR1 is SNHLY and CDR2 FYNNEI.

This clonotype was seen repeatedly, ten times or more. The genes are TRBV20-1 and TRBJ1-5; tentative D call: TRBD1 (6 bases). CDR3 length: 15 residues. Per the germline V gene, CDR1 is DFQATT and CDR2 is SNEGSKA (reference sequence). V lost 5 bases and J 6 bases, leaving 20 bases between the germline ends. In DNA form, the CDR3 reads TGCAGTGCTGGTACTAACAGGGCATGGGGTCAGCCCCAGCATTTT. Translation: CSAGTNRAWGQPQHF.

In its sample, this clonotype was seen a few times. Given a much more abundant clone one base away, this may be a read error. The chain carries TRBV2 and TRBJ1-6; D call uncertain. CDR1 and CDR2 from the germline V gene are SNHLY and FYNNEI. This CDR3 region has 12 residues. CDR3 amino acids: CASTDYSSPLHF. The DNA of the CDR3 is TGTGCATCCACCGATTATAGTTCACCCCTCCACTTT. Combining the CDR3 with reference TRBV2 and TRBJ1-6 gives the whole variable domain EPEVTQTPSHQVTQMGQEVILRCVPISNHLYFYWYRQILGQKVEFLVSFYNNEISEKSEIFDDQFSVERPDGSNFTLKIRSTKLEDSAMYFCASTDYSSPLHFGNGTRLTVT.

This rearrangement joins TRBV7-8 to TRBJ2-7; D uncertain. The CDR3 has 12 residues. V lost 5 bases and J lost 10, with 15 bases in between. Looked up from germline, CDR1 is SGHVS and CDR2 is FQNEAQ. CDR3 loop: CASSPDPPDQYF. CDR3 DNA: TGTGCCAGCAGCCCGGACCCTCCCGATCAGTACTTC.

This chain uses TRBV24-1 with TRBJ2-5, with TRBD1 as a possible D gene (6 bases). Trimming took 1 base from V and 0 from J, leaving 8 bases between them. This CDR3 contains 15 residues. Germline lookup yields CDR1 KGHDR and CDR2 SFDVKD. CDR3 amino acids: CATSDFQGNQETQYF. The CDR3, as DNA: TGTGCCACCAGTGATTTTCAGGGGAACCAAGAGACCCAGTACTTC.

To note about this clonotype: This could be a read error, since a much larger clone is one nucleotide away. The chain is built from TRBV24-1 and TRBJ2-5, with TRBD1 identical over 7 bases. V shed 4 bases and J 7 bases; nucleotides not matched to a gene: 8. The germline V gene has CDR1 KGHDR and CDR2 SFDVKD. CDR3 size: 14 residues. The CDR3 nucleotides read TGTGCCACCAGTGACTCCACAGGGGACGGGACCCAGTACTTC. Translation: CATSDSTGDGTQYF.

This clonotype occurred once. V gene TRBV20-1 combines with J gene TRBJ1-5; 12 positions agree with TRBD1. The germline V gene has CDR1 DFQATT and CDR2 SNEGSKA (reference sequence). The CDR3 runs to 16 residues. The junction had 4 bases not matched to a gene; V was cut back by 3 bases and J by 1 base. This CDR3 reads CSARGQGASSNQPQHF. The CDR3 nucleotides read TGCAGTGCTAGGGGACAGGGGGCTTCGAGCAATCAGCCCCAGCATTTT.

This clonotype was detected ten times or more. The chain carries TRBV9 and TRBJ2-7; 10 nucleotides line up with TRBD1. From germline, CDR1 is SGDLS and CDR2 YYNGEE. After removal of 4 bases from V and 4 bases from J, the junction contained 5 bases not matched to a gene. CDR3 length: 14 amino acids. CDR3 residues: CASSPWTGGYEQYF. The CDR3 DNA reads TGTGCCAGCAGCCCCTGGACAGGGGGTTACGAGCAGTACTTC. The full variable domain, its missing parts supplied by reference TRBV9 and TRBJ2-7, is DSGVTQTPKHLITATGQRVTLRCSPRSGDLSVYWYQQSLDQGLQFLIQYYNGEERAKGNILERFSAQQFPDLHSELNLSSLELGDSALYFCASSPWTGGYEQYFGPGTRLTVT.

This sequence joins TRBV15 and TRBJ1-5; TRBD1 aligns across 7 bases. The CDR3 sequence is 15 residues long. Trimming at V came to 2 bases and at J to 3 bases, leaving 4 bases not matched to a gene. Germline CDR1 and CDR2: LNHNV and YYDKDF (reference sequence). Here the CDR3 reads CATSRSRGSNQPQHF. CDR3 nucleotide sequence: TGTGCCACCAGCAGATCCAGGGGGTCCAATCAGCCCCAGCATTTT.

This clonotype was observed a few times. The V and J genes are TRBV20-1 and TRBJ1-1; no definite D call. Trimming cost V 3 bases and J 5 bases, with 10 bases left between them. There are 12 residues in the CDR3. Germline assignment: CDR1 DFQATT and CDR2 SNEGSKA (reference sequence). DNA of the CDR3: TGCAGTGCTAGGGCAGGTAAAACTGAAGCTTTCTTT. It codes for CSARAGKTEAFF.

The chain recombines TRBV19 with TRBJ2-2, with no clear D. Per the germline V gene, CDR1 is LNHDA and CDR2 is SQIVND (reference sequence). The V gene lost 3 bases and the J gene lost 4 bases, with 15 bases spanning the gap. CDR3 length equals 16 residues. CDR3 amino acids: CASSIRAPAATGELFF. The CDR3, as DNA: TGTGCCAGTAGTATTAGGGCTCCTGCTGCCACCGGGGAGCTGTTTTTT.

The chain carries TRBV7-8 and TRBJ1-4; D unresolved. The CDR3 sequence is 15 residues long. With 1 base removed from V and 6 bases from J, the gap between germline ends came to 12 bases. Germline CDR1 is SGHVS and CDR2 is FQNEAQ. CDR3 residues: CASSLGTEGYEKLFF. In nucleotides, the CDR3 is TGTGCCAGCAGCTTAGGGACCGAGGGTTATGAAAAACTGTTTTTT.